This is a list of T cell receptor beta chains from one sample in a study of shared clonotypes between healthy human individuals. The method was immunoSEQ multiplex PCR; TCRdb's version includes in-frame clones alone and lacks a portion of them. The sample holds a few million clones, approximately 96% seen once. Specimen: naive CD4+ T cells sorted from blood. Receptors originate from a man aged 18-30 years in good health. Each CDR3 is given with its conserved first and last residue.

J gene: TRBJ2-5; V gene: TRBV10-3; CDR3 length: 13; CDR3 protein: CAISWSIAETQYF
J gene: TRBJ1-5; V gene: TRBV2; CDR3 length: 14; CDR3 protein: CASSDTQGHQPQHF
J gene: TRBJ2-7; V gene: TRBV7-2; CDR3 length: 13; CDR3 protein: CASSFQGSDEQYF
J gene: TRBJ2-7; V gene: TRBV5-1; CDR3 length: 15; CDR3 protein: CASSLAGDFSYEQYF
J gene: TRBJ1-5; V gene: TRBV7-2; CDR3 length: 15; CDR3 protein: CASSFGQGSNQPQHF
J gene: TRBJ1-2; V gene: TRBV29-1; CDR3 length: 14; CDR3 protein: CSVVGQSTFYGYTF
J gene: TRBJ2-1; V gene: TRBV5-1; CDR3 length: 14; CDR3 protein: CASSLAASYNEQFF
J gene: TRBJ2-3; V gene: TRBV27; CDR3 length: 12; CDR3 protein: CASSLNYGTQYF
J gene: TRBJ2-1; V gene: TRBV7-9; CDR3 length: 16; CDR3 protein: CASSSYGLAGDVEQFF
J gene: TRBJ2-2; V gene: TRBV7-2; CDR3 length: 16; CDR3 protein: CASSQIAGGPTGELFF
J gene: TRBJ2-4; V gene: TRBV11-3; CDR3 length: 17; CDR3 protein: CASSLLAGELAKNIQYF
J gene: TRBJ1-5; V gene: TRBV9; CDR3 length: 14; CDR3 protein: CASSVGQDNQPQHF
J gene: TRBJ2-5; V gene: TRBV7-9; CDR3 length: 15; CDR3 protein: CASSWPGQGQETQYF